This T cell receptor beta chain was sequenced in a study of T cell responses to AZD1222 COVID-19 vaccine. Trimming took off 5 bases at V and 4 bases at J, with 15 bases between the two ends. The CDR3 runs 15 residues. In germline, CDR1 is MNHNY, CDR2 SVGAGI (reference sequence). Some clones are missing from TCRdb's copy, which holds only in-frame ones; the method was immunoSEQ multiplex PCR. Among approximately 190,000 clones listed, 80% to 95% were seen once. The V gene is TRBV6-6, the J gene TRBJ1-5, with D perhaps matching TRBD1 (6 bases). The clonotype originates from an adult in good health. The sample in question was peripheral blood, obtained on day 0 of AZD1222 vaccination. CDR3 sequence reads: CASSPLAGANQPQHF. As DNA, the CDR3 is TGTGCCAGCAGTCCCCTGGCGGGGGCGAATCAGCCCCAGCATTTT.